This T cell receptor beta chain stems from a study of blood T cells in healthy people across ages. Study outcomes and limitations: Researchers said unsorted PBMCs prevented a conclusive naive versus antigen-experienced comparison.

Individuals who donated were healthy Caucasians from Russia aged roughly 6 to 90. Ten milliliters of peripheral blood were drawn from each donor. Total RNA, at least 5.5 micrograms per sample, was extracted from PBMCs. With respect to this clonotype: Its matching antigen is unknown.

For the second PCR, which ran for about 7 to 12 cycles, a sample-barcoded 5' primer and a J-beta primer mix were used. Via MiXCR, TCRdb re-called the 5' RACE reads, giving one row per CDR3 protein. The profile shows 1.8 million or so distinct CDR3 sequences, approximately 40% of them singletons. The junction had 5 bases not matched to a gene; V was cut back by 1 base and J by 4 bases. Germline V gene sequence: CDR1 MDHEN, CDR2 SYDVKM. This CDR3 is 17 amino acids long. The rearrangement links TRBV28 to TRBJ2-3; 13 bases match TRBD2. This TCR was sampled from a human donor in good health. Sequencing was carried out using blood. Here the CDR3 DNA reads TGTGCCAGCAGTTTATCTGGACTAGCGGGGGACCCAGATACGCAGTATTTT. Its protein is CASSLSGLAGDPDTQYF.